This entry describes one T cell receptor (beta chain). This specimen belongs to a study of T cell changes during pregnancy in multiple sclerosis. Clones were sequenced by immunoSEQ multiplex PCR, and TCRdb holds only the in-frame ones, with some missing. The sample lists roughly 30,000 clones, roughly nine tenths occurring once. The CDR3 covers 12 residues. Looked up from germline, CDR1 is SNHLY and CDR2 is FYNNEI. Trimming left V 10 bases short and J 5 bases short, with 15 bases between. The sample was CD8+ T cells from peripheral blood mononuclear cells, taken in the second trimester of pregnancy. The rearrangement links TRBV2 to TRBJ2-7, with D perhaps matching TRBD2 (6 bases). The TCR sequence derives from a female donor with multiple sclerosis, enrolled in a pregnancy study. As DNA, the CDR3 is TGTGCCACCCGGGCTAGCGTCAACGAGCAGTACTTC. Translating it yields CATRASVNEQYF.